These 25 T cell receptor beta chains share one sample of origin, sequenced in a study of long-term antiretroviral therapy in people with HIV. Researchers report immunoSEQ v3.0 was run at survey level. The protocol was immunoSEQ multiplex PCR, while the TCRdb copy is restricted to in-frame clones and leaves out a portion. The table includes some 20,000 clones, 78% detected once. The source material was unsorted PBMCs, sampled at the start of antiretroviral therapy, before treatment. The receptors stem from a middle-aged woman with HIV.

CDR3 sequence (DNA): TGTGCCAGCAGCTTGAGTGGGGGCGGAGACACTGAAGCTTTCTTT. Translation gives CASSLSGGGDTEAFF. The V and J genes are TRBV7-9 and TRBJ1-1, with D perhaps matching TRBD1 (6 bases). This CDR3 is built from 15 residues. Trimming shortened V by 3 bases and J by 3 bases, and 14 bases separated the two germline ends. Germline CDR1 is SEHNR and CDR2 is FQNEAQ (reference sequence).

The chain is built from TRBV7-2 and TRBJ2-7; D is uncertain. This CDR3 contains 12 residues. Germline V gene data show CDR1 as SGHTA and CDR2 as FQGNSA. Trimming left V 1 base short and J 6 bases short, with 7 bases between. DNA for the CDR3: TGTGCCAGCAGCTTAGTCCAGTTCGAGCAGTACTTC. Amino acid sequence: CASSLVQFEQYF.

This clone was seen more than once but under ten times. The V gene is TRBV18, the J gene TRBJ1-5; 8 bases align to TRBD1. CDR3 length: 15 residues. The trim removed 3 bases at V and 7 bases at J, leaving 8 bases unmatched. Germline-derived CDR1 and CDR2 are KGHSH and LQKENI. The CDR3 region has the DNA TGTGCCAGCTCACCTACTACAGGGGGAGGACAGCCCCAGCATTTT. It is translated as CASSPTTGGGQPQHF.

Here the CDR3 reads CASSFAAGGRDEQYF. CDR3 in DNA: TGTGCCAGCAGCTTCGCCGCGGGGGGCCGCGACGAGCAGTACTTC. V gene TRBV7-9 combines with J gene TRBJ2-7; 8 bases match TRBD2. The ends lost 3 bases at V and 5 bases at J; junction bases unmatched: 9. The CDR3 length is 15 residues. Germline values: CDR1 SEHNR, CDR2 FQNEAQ (reference sequence).

The chain uses TRBV7-9 and TRBJ2-2; D is possibly TRBD1 or TRBD2 (6 bases each). The CDR3 has 16 amino acids. The germline V gene has CDR1 SEHNR and CDR2 FQNEAQ (reference sequence). Trimming took off 4 bases at V and 4 bases at J, with 16 bases between the two ends. The CDR3 protein is CASSWGAGTPTGELFF. The CDR3 nucleotides read TGTGCCAGCAGCTGGGGGGCAGGGACCCCCACCGGGGAGCTGTTTTTT.

The J gene is TRBJ1-6, the V gene TRBV6-1, with D uncertain. CDR3 length: 15 amino acids. V was clipped by 4 bases and J by 9 bases, with 16 bases between them. CDR1 MNHNS and CDR2 SASEGT come from the germline V gene. The CDR3 here is CASSAPGMGPSPLHF. CDR3 sequence (DNA): TGTGCCAGCAGTGCCCCGGGGATGGGCCCTTCACCCCTCCACTTT.

CDR3 in amino acids: CASLGLASYNEQFF. The CDR3 DNA reads TGCGCCAGCCTCGGATTAGCGTCCTACAATGAGCAGTTCTTC. The J gene is TRBJ2-1, the V gene TRBV10-2; TRBD2 is a possible D gene (5 bases). Deletions cut 8 bases from V and 1 base from J, with 12 bases between. The germline V gene has CDR1 WSHSY and CDR2 SAAADI. This CDR3 is 14 amino acids long.

This clone was found once. The chain employs TRBV30 and TRBJ2-7; TRBD2 matches at 14 bases. The germline CDR1 and CDR2 sequences are GTSNPN and SVGIG (reference sequence). The junction had 7 bases not matched to a gene; V was cut back by 2 bases and J by 4 bases. This CDR3 contains 16 residues. The CDR3 here is CAWSKGLAGEGYEQYF. The CDR3, as DNA: TGTGCCTGGAGTAAGGGACTAGCGGGGGAAGGTTACGAGCAGTACTTC.

This clone was seen only a few times. The chain is built from TRBV11-2 and TRBJ1-6, with D perhaps matching TRBD1 (6 bases). The V end lost 7 bases, the J end lost 3 bases, and 13 bases lay between the germline ends. Germline V gives CDR1 SGHAT, CDR2 FQNNGV. The CDR3 has 15 amino acids. The CDR3 DNA follows: TGTGCCAGCACCCCGGACAGAAACTATAATTCACCCCTCCACTTT. This translates into CASTPDRNYNSPLHF.

By sample fraction, this clone is medium-sized. The sample contains more than one DNA sequence encoding this CDR3. The genes are TRBV9 and TRBJ1-5, with 7 bases aligning to TRBD1. V was clipped by 3 bases and J by 4 bases; unmatched bases: 4. The length of the CDR3 is 14 residues. Germline CDR1 is SGDLS and CDR2 is YYNGEE. The CDR3 here is CASSAGTVNQPQHF. DNA of the CDR3: TGTGCCAGCAGCGCGGGGACAGTTAATCAGCCCCAGCATTTT.

The chain is built from TRBV9 and TRBJ1-1; the D is unclear. Germline-derived CDR1 and CDR2 are SGDLS and YYNGEE. The CDR3 contains 14 residues. Trimming shortened V by 0 bases and J by 4 bases, and 10 bases separated the two germline ends. The CDR3: CASSVGQSATEAFF. CDR3 DNA: TGTGCCAGCAGCGTAGGGCAGAGCGCCACTGAAGCTTTCTTT.

The chain is built from TRBV5-5 and TRBJ2-7; the D call may be TRBD1 or TRBD2 (7 bases each). CDR3 size: 16 residues. Trimming removed 3 bases at V and 0 bases at J, with 16 bases between. CDR1 SGHKS and CDR2 YYEKEE come from the germline V gene (reference sequence). CDR3 sequence reads: CASSYRGDSSSYEQYF. As DNA, the CDR3 is TGTGCCAGCAGCTACCGGGGGGACAGCTCCTCCTACGAGCAGTACTTC.

The chain joins TRBV4-3 to TRBJ2-6, with TRBD2 identical over 13 bases. Germline V gene data show CDR1 as LGHNA and CDR2 as YSLEER. V lost 4 bases to trimming and J lost 0 bases; unmatched junction nucleotides: 12. CDR3 length equals 21 residues. The CDR3, as DNA: TGCGCCAGCAGCCCTAGACTAGCGGGGGGATCCCATCACTCTGGGGCCAACGTCCTGACTTTC. This encodes CASSPRLAGGSHHSGANVLTF.

The V call is TRBV20-1, the J call TRBJ2-3; a weak D match, TRBD2 (6 bases). From germline, CDR1 is DFQATT and CDR2 SNEGSKA (reference sequence). There are 11 residues in the CDR3. The germline V and J ends were trimmed by 8 bases and 6 bases, with 12 bases remaining between them. CDR3 residues: CSCNGGDTQYF. The CDR3 DNA reads TGCAGTTGCAATGGGGGGGATACGCAGTATTTT.

The chain links TRBV7-2 to TRBJ2-7, with TRBD2 identical over 8 bases. Germline CDR1 and CDR2: SGHTA and FQGNSA. The CDR3 spans 15 residues. V dropped 5 bases and J dropped 2; count of bases not matched to a gene: 8. CDR3 DNA: TGTGCCAGCAGCACCGTTAGCGGGGCTGCCTACGAGCAGTACTTC. Translating it yields CASSTVSGAAYEQYF.

This sequence joins TRBV27 and TRBJ2-3; D not certain. This CDR3 is built from 12 residues. Trimming pared 8 bases from V and 3 bases from J, leaving 9 bases between. Germline CDR1 is MNHEY and CDR2 is SMNVEV (reference sequence). The CDR3 loop is CASSGLTDTQYF. In nucleotides, the CDR3 is TGTGCCAGCTCAGGTCTAACAGATACGCAGTATTTT.

V gene TRBV29-1 combines with J gene TRBJ1-1; D perhaps matches TRBD1 (5 bases). The CDR3 length is 17 residues. V was cut by 2 bases and J by 5 bases, with 24 bases left in between. From germline, CDR1 is SQVTM and CDR2 ANQGSEA. The CDR3 spells CSVEKGPNNPKGTEAFF. CDR3 sequence (DNA): TGCAGCGTTGAAAAGGGGCCCAATAACCCGAAGGGTACTGAAGCTTTCTTT.

The genes are TRBV4-2 and TRBJ1-5; D perhaps matches TRBD1 (5 bases). The CDR3 is made up of 16 amino acids. The V and J ends lost 0 bases and 6 bases respectively, with 15 bases between them. Looked up from germline, CDR1 is LGHNA and CDR2 is YNFKEQ. The CDR3 DNA reads as TGTGCCAGCAGCCAAGATTATAGGCAGGGCCGTCAGCCCCAGCATTTT. Protein: CASSQDYRQGRQPQHF.

The rearrangement uses TRBV10-3 and TRBJ2-7; D not certain. CDR3 length: 13 residues. Between the trimmed V and J ends, which lost 6 bases and 2 bases, there was a span of 11 bases. Germline V CDR1 and CDR2: ENHRY, SYGVKD. Here the CDR3 DNA reads TGTGCCATCAGCCCTACACAACCCTACGAGCAGTACTTC. It encodes CAISPTQPYEQYF.

The chain uses TRBV2 and TRBJ2-7; D call uncertain. V gave up 7 bases and J gave up 2 bases, with 12 bases separating them. This CDR3 has 13 residues. Germline V lookup: CDR1 SNHLY, CDR2 FYNNEI. In DNA form, the CDR3 reads TGTGCCAGCATGGGCGGAACCCCCTACGAGCAGTACTTC. Translated, it gives CASMGGTPYEQYF. Full variable domain (rest looked up from reference TRBV2 and TRBJ2-7): EPEVTQTPSHQVTQMGQEVILRCVPISNHLYFYWYRQILGQKVEFLVSFYNNEISEKSEIFDDQFSVERPDGSNFTLKIRSTKLEDSAMYFCASMGGTPYEQYFGPGTRLTVT.

V and J are TRBV5-1 and TRBJ2-3; 11 bases line up with TRBD1. This CDR3 is built from 16 residues. Germline trimming cut 3 bases from V and 0 bases from J; bases unmatched to any gene: 3. The germline V gene encodes CDR1 SGHRS and CDR2 YFSETQ. CDR3 amino acids: CASSWTGGDSTDTQYF. The DNA for the CDR3 is TGCGCCAGCAGCTGGACAGGGGGCGACAGCACAGATACGCAGTATTTT.

This clone was seen only a few times. The chain combines TRBV7-2 with TRBJ2-3; D possibly uses TRBD1 or TRBD2 (5 bases each). In germline, CDR1 is SGHTA, CDR2 FQGNSA. The CDR3 sequence is 15 residues long. CDR3 loop: CACEGPRAYTDTQYF. The CDR3 DNA reads as TGTGCTTGCGAGGGACCAAGGGCTTACACAGATACGCAGTATTTT.

This clone was seen only a few times. V is TRBV19 and J is TRBJ1-4; no reliable D call. Germline V lookup: CDR1 LNHDA, CDR2 SQIVND (reference sequence). The CDR3 loop spans 17 amino acids. Deletions cut 3 bases from V and 0 bases from J, with 14 bases between. DNA of the CDR3: TGTGCCAGTAGTATCCGCAGAAGACTTGCAACTAATGAAAAACTGTTTTTT. Translation: CASSIRRRLATNEKLFF.

The rearrangement uses TRBV6-5 and TRBJ1-6; 9 bases are shared with TRBD1. The length of the CDR3 is 14 residues. Germline V gene sequence: CDR1 MNHEY, CDR2 SVGAGI. V was pared by 10 bases and J by 9 bases, with 10 bases of the junction left unmatched. The CDR3 bases are TGTGCCACCGGCCTTACGGGACAGGGTTCACCCCTCCACTTT. Amino acids: CATGLTGQGSPLHF.

The J gene is TRBJ2-5, the V gene TRBV4-2, with 9 bases lining up with TRBD1. This CDR3 region has 14 residues. V lost 1 base, J lost 5 bases, and 2 bases stayed unmatched. Germline V gene lookup returns CDR1 LGHNA and CDR2 YNFKEQ. CDR3 coding DNA: TGTGCCAGCAGCCAAGGCGGGACAGGGGAGACCCAGTACTTC. This codes for CASSQGGTGETQYF.